The present TCR beta chain was sequenced within a study of cytomegalovirus exposure and HLA in healthy donors. Whole-study context: Genotyping showed around 80% of approximately 430 donors falling in the Caucasian-associated ancestry cluster.

Trimming cost V 5 bases and J 6 bases; bases outside gene matches: 4. Looked up from germline, CDR1 is SGHNT and CDR2 is YENEEA. This CDR3 region has 14 residues. About this clone itself: Antigen unknown.

Donors were ostensibly healthy at sampling, although undocumented immune exposures were probable. Findings and caveats of the study: For most TCR beta V segments, an earlier analysis put the productive rate at about 87% or about 30% of the time. Relative to the roughly 700-donor mean, N-insertions were reportedly fewer in an Asian-associated ancestry cluster in a later analysis.

The primer mix had 60 Vbeta and 13 Jbeta primers. The data were produced by immunoSEQ multiplex PCR, yet TCRdb's version contains in-frame clones alone and is incomplete. The sample totals tens of thousands of clones. This chain uses TRBV11-3 with TRBJ1-6; TRBD1 aligns across 7 bases. The material sequenced was PBMCs. The sequence was collected from a man aged 18 to 29 in good health and CMV-seropositive. The CDR3 protein is CASSTGTVNSPLHF. CDR3 nucleotides: TGTGCCAGCAGCACCGGGACAGTTAATTCACCCCTCCACTTT.